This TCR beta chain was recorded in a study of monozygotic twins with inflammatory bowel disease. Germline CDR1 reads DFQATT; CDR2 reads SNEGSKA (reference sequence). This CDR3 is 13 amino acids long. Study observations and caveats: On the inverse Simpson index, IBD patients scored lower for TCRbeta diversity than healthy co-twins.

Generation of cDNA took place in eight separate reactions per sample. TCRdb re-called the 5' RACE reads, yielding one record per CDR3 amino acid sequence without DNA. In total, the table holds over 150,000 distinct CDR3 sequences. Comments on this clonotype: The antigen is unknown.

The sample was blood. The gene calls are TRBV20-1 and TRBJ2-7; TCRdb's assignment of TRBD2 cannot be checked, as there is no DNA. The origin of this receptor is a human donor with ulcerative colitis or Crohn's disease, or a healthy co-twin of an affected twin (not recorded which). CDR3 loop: CSAQGTRHYEQYF.